The T cell receptor beta chain under discussion was sequenced for a study of shared clonotypes between healthy human individuals. Notes on this clone: The antigen is unknown.

The split of CD4+ cells yielded CD45RA+ naive and CD45RA-negative memory subsets. This CDR3 is built from 18 residues. In germline, CDR1 is SGHAT, CDR2 FQDESV (reference sequence). V was clipped by 3 bases and J by 1 base; unmatched bases: 9. Measured with immunoSEQ multiplex PCR; TCRdb has only the in-frame clones, and not every one. This sample has 330,000 or so clones, with about 74% found just once. General observations from the study: It was observed that roughly 5.5% of naive CD4 clonotypes were shared across a handful of donors.

Sequencing was done on a sample of memory CD4+ T cells sorted from blood. Subset given: CD45RA-negative fraction. The J gene is TRBJ2-4, the V gene TRBV11-1, with 10 bases identical to TRBD2. The clonotype comes from a man between 25 and 39 years old in good health. As DNA, the CDR3 is TGTGCCAGCAGCTTGTCGCTAGCGGGAGTTAAGGCCAAAAACATTCAGTACTTC. Encoded protein: CASSLSLAGVKAKNIQYF.